Below are 21 T cell receptor beta chains sequenced from a single sample in a study of blood T cells in healthy people across ages. It was with a sample-barcoded 5' primer and a J-beta primer mix that a second PCR of roughly 7 to 12 cycles was run. TCRdb re-called the 5' RACE reads through MiXCR, storing one row per CDR3 protein. The sample includes about 640,000 distinct CDR3 sequences, roughly 43% of them seen just once. Sequencing used blood. The receptor set was obtained from a man older than 75 in good health.

The chain links TRBV6-2 or TRBV6-3 to TRBJ2-5; no clear D gene. The CDR3 is made up of 15 amino acids. Germline CDR1 reads MNHEY; CDR2 reads SVGEGT. Trimming took off 3 bases at V and 0 bases at J, with 11 bases between the two ends. The CDR3 nucleotides are TGTGCCAGCAGTTATGGTCGGTTGAACCAAGAGACCCAGTACTTC. Its protein is CASSYGRLNQETQYF.

The chain combines TRBV6-1 with TRBJ2-7, with D possibly matching TRBD1 (7 bases). The J call may be incorrect, as the DNA end agrees better with TRBJ2-5. The CDR3 is made up of 15 amino acids. The germline V gene has CDR1 MNHNS and CDR2 SASEGT. CDR3 in amino acids: CASSGRDRRKETQYF. The CDR3 DNA reads as TGTGCCAGCAGTGGGAGGGACAGACGAAAAGAGACCCAGTACTTC.

The chain employs TRBV20-1 and TRBJ1-2; 7 positions match TRBD1. The CDR3 is 13 amino acids. Germline CDR1 and CDR2: DFQATT and SNEGSKA (reference sequence). With 0 bases clipped from V and 7 bases from J, the junction kept 5 bases outside the gene matches. The CDR3 DNA sequence: TGCAGTGCTAGAGATTTGGCAGGGGGTGGCTACACCTTC. Protein: CSARDLAGGGYTF.

This clonotype has only a few counts. The V and J genes are TRBV6-2 or TRBV6-3 and TRBJ2-3; possibly TRBD2 for D (6 bases). Germline V gene data show CDR1 as MNHEY and CDR2 as SVGEGT. Trimming left V 6 bases short and J 4 bases short, with 17 bases between. This CDR3 has 15 residues. The CDR3 bases are TGTGCCAGCAGAGCCCACTTGGAGGGCGCAGATACGCAGTATTTT. It translates to CASRAHLEGADTQYF.

The chain couples TRBV6-2 or TRBV6-3 to TRBJ2-7; 7 bases are a match to TRBD1. The germline CDR1 and CDR2 sequences are MNHEY and SVGEGT. The CDR3 loop spans 17 amino acids. J was trimmed by 0 bases and V by 4 bases; bases with no gene match: 12. The CDR3 region is CASSSTWGQRNSYEQYF. The CDR3 nucleotides read TGTGCCAGCAGTTCGACTTGGGGACAGAGGAACTCCTACGAGCAGTACTTC.

This clonotype was seen ten or more times. V is TRBV4-2 and J is TRBJ2-1, with TRBD2 matching over 15 bases. The CDR3 runs 18 residues. Germline V gene sequence: CDR1 LGHNA, CDR2 YNFKEQ. V was pared by 4 bases and J by 7 bases, with 11 bases of the junction left unmatched. CDR3 amino acids: CASSPGPGTSGRSNEQFF. CDR3 DNA: TGTGCCAGCAGCCCGGGACCAGGGACTAGCGGGAGGTCGAATGAGCAGTTCTTC.

This chain joins TRBV7-2 and TRBJ2-7, with 7 bases matching TRBD1. With 5 bases clipped from V and 1 base from J, the junction kept 5 bases outside the gene matches. The CDR3 consists of 14 residues. In germline, CDR1 is SGHTA, CDR2 FQGNSA. The CDR3 nucleotides read TGTGCCAGCAGCCTGGGACAGCGGTCCTACGAGCAGTACTTC. Encoded protein: CASSLGQRSYEQYF.

This clonotype was seen only a few times. The rearrangement links TRBV7-2 to TRBJ2-2; D not resolved. This CDR3 is 14 amino acids long. Looked up from germline, CDR1 is SGHTA and CDR2 is FQGNSA. Deletions cut 5 bases from V and 3 bases from J, with 10 bases between. The CDR3 coding sequence is TGTGCCAGCAGCGAAGCTTGGGACACCGGGGAGCTGTTTTTT. Its translation is CASSEAWDTGELFF.

The V gene is TRBV10-3, the J gene TRBJ2-3; TRBD2 agrees at 12 bases. The ends lost 2 bases at V and 7 bases at J; junction bases unmatched: 10. CDR3 length: 17 residues. Germline V lookup: CDR1 ENHRY, CDR2 SYGVKD. The CDR3: CAISERILAGGGNTQYF. The CDR3, as DNA: TGTGCCATCAGTGAGAGAATACTAGCGGGAGGCGGGAATACGCAGTATTTT.

The chain joins TRBV2 to TRBJ1-6; possibly TRBD1 for D (6 bases). The germline gives CDR1 SNHLY, CDR2 FYNNEI. Trimming removed 3 bases from V and 4 bases from J, with 13 bases in between. The CDR3 covers 16 residues. The CDR3 nucleotides are TGTGCCAGCAGTGATCTGGACAGAAGTTATAATTCACCCCTCCACTTT. This gives the protein CASSDLDRSYNSPLHF.

The sample holds many counts of this clonotype. The chain links TRBV5-1 to TRBJ2-3; 7 positions agree with TRBD2. The CDR3 consists of 14 residues. V trimming: 0 bases; J trimming: 4 bases; junction bases outside the gene matches: 2. Germline loops: CDR1 SGHRS, CDR2 YFSETQ. CDR3 bases: TGCGCCAGCAGCTTGGGACTAGCTTCAGATACGCAGTATTTT. Amino acid sequence: CASSLGLASDTQYF.

V is TRBV30 and J is TRBJ1-2; D may be TRBD1 (6 bases). This CDR3 has 13 residues. CDR1 and CDR2 (germline): GTSNPN, SVGIG (reference sequence). V was cut by 1 base and J by 8 bases, with 14 bases left in between. The CDR3 loop is CAWSAHREGGYTF. CDR3 DNA sequence: TGTGCCTGGAGTGCTCACAGGGAAGGCGGCTACACCTTC.

This clonotype was counted once. This chain connects TRBV20-1 to TRBJ1-5, with D unresolved. Germline V gives CDR1 DFQATT, CDR2 SNEGSKA (reference sequence). The CDR3 consists of 13 residues. Trimming removed 3 bases at V and 4 bases at J, with 10 bases between. CDR3 region: CSASDFQNQPQHF. In nucleotides, the CDR3 is TGCAGTGCTAGCGACTTTCAGAATCAGCCCCAGCATTTT.

This clonotype was recorded a few times. J is TRBJ2-1 and V is TRBV9; D gene unclear. Germline V gives CDR1 SGDLS, CDR2 YYNGEE. The CDR3 contains 14 residues. V dropped 0 bases and J dropped 4 bases, with 8 bases sitting between them. The CDR3 nucleotides read TGTGCCAGCAGCGTAGGTAGCCTTTACAATGAGCAGTTCTTC. It is translated as CASSVGSLYNEQFF.

The chain couples TRBV3-1 to TRBJ2-1; D gene unclear. This CDR3 is built from 14 residues. V was cut by 1 base and J by 4 bases, with 8 bases left in between. In germline, CDR1 is LGHDT, CDR2 YNNKEL (reference sequence). The CDR3 reads CASSQVLRYNEQFF. The CDR3 region has the DNA TGTGCCAGCAGCCAAGTCCTCAGGTACAATGAGCAGTTCTTC.

The chain uses TRBV5-4 and TRBJ2-6, with TRBD1 matching 7 bases. Unmatched junction bases numbered 8, after V lost 0 bases and J lost 2 bases. Germline CDR1 reads SGHNT; CDR2 reads YYREEE (reference sequence). This CDR3 contains 18 residues. The CDR3 DNA follows: TGTGCCAGCAGCTTGGGTGTCACAGGGGCCACTGGGGCCAACGTCCTGACTTTC. Protein: CASSLGVTGATGANVLTF.

The chain uses TRBV4-2 and TRBJ1-2; D is possibly TRBD1 (6 bases). CDR1 is LGHNA, CDR2 YNFKEQ, per germline. This CDR3 spans 14 amino acids. The germline V and J ends were trimmed by 7 bases and 4 bases, with 16 bases remaining between them. The CDR3: CASTERGLGYGYTF. CDR3 sequence (DNA): TGTGCCAGCACGGAGCGGGGGCTTGGCTATGGCTACACCTTC.

Points on this clonotype: Being one base from a much bigger clone, this may be a read error. The V and J genes are TRBV7-2 and TRBJ2-3; D call uncertain. The CDR3 totals 11 residues. The V gene lost 9 bases and the J gene lost 1 base, with 5 bases spanning the gap. Germline values: CDR1 SGHTA, CDR2 FQGNSA. This chain's CDR3 is CARRRTDTQYF. CDR3 nucleotide sequence: TGTGCCAGGAGACGCACAGATACGCAGTATTTT.

The chain carries TRBV6-2 or TRBV6-3 and TRBJ2-1; D could derive from TRBD1 or TRBD2 (5 bases each). CDR3 size: 15 residues. Germline CDR1 is MNHEY and CDR2 is SVGEGT. Deletions cut 5 bases from V and 6 bases from J, with 17 bases between. Written as DNA, the CDR3 is TGTGCCAGCAGTGCCTCCGGGGCCCGATCCAATGAGCAGTTCTTC. It specifies CASSASGARSNEQFF.

This clonotype was seen only a few times. The J gene is TRBJ2-3, the V gene TRBV7-6; TRBD1 agrees at 7 bases. CDR1 and CDR2 from the germline V gene are SGHVS and FNYEAQ. Trimming cost V 4 bases and J 1 base; bases outside gene matches: 5. The CDR3 is made up of 15 amino acids. The CDR3 loop is CASSSNRGGTDTQYF. CDR3 in DNA: TGTGCCAGCAGCTCTAACAGGGGTGGCACAGATACGCAGTATTTT.

The chain couples TRBV6-2 or TRBV6-3 to TRBJ2-5; 9 nucleotides match TRBD1. CDR1 MNHEY and CDR2 SVGEGT come from the germline V gene. V shed 5 bases and J 11 bases; nucleotides not matched to a gene: 18. The CDR3 is 16 residues long. The CDR3 sequence is CASSRAGTGFSNEQYF. CDR3 nucleotide sequence: TGTGCCAGCAGTCGGGCCGGGACAGGGTTTTCAAATGAGCAGTACTTC.